Listed below are T cell receptor beta chains from one sample, sequenced in a study of T cell responses to AZD1222 COVID-19 vaccine. Generated by immunoSEQ multiplex PCR, the TCRdb table keeps only in-frame clones and is missing some. The sample lists about 140,000 clones, about 89% occurring once. Specimen: peripheral blood, collected on day 0 of AZD1222 vaccination. The source is an adult in good health. The CDR3 runs from the conserved cysteine through the conserved F or W. A D gene is named only where the DNA matches it firmly. Size values are once, few and many counts, or a class for expanded clones, and some rows have none.

TRBD1 once TRBJ1-1 TRBV10-3 13 CAISQGENTEAFF TGTGCCATCAGCCAGGGGGAGAACACTGAAGCTTTCTTT
TRBD1 NA TRBJ1-2 TRBV7-9 17 CASSSNPLATGNYGYTF TGTGCCAGCAGCTCGAACCCCTTAGCGACAGGGAATTATGGCTACACCTTC
NA NA TRBJ1-2 TRBV7-2 19 CASSPTASGTQNWYYGYTF TGTGCCAGCAGCCCAACTGCAAGCGGGACACAGAACTGGTACTATGGCTACACCTTC
NA NA TRBJ1-2 TRBV7-2 17 CASSLSQGTLANYGYTF TGTGCCAGCAGCCTAAGCCAGGGGACCCTAGCTAACTATGGCTACACCTTC
NA NA TRBJ1-4 TRBV28 13 CASVHATNEKLFF TGTGCCAGCGTTCATGCAACTAATGAAAAACTGTTTTTT
NA once TRBJ2-1 TRBV4-1 17 CASSQDRAASSYNEQFF TGCGCCAGCAGCCAAGATCGAGCGGCGAGCTCCTACAATGAGCAGTTCTTC
NA NA TRBJ1-2 TRBV7-9 17 CASSAHSSVTPFYGYTF TGTGCCAGCAGCGCCCACTCCTCGGTTACTCCCTTCTATGGCTACACCTTC
NA NA TRBJ1-2 TRBV9 13 CASSPQENYGYTF TGTGCCAGCAGCCCTCAGGAAAACTATGGCTACACCTTC
NA NA TRBJ2-2 TRBV7-9 15 CASSLEGRYTGELFF TGTGCCAGCAGCTTAGAGGGAAGGTACACCGGGGAGCTGTTTTTT
NA NA TRBJ2-5 TRBV15 15 CATSRDRGGGETQYF TGTGCCACCAGCAGAGATCGTGGGGGCGGGGAGACCCAGTACTTC
NA NA TRBJ1-3 TRBV11-2 14 CASRGGGPGNTIYF TGTGCCAGCCGCGGGGGGGGGCCTGGAAACACCATATATTTT
NA NA TRBJ2-5 TRBV4-3 13 CASSRTVQETQYF TGCGCCAGCAGCCGGACAGTCCAAGAGACCCAGTACTTC
NA NA TRBJ1-5 TRBV27 17 CASSLKFRQELNQPQHF TGTGCCAGCAGTTTGAAGTTTAGGCAGGAGTTAAATCAGCCCCAGCATTTT
NA NA TRBJ2-7 TRBV6-2/TRBV6-3 14 CASSYSREASEQYF TGTGCCAGCAGTTACTCGAGAGAGGCGAGCGAGCAGTACTTC
TRBD1 NA TRBJ1-2 TRBV7-8 17 CASSPVLTGGNNYGYTF TGTGCCAGCAGCCCCGTCCTGACAGGGGGTAATAACTATGGCTACACCTTC
NA NA TRBJ2-3 TRBV5-5 16 CASSPTPRASTDTQYF TGTGCCAGCAGCCCGACACCCCGTGCTAGCACAGATACGCAGTATTTT
TRBD2 NA TRBJ2-7 TRBV7-6 16 CASSFETSILAYEQYF TGTGCCAGCAGCTTTGAGACTAGCATTCTCGCCTACGAGCAGTACTTC
TRBD2 NA TRBJ2-7 TRBV4-3 14 CASSQTTSLVEQYF TGCGCCAGCAGCCAGACGACTAGCTTGGTCGAGCAGTACTTC
NA NA TRBJ1-2 TRBV18 14 CASSPPSVNYGYTF TGTGCCAGCTCACCACCTTCGGTTAACTATGGCTACACCTTC
NA NA TRBJ2-5 TRBV11-1 14 CASSLGFLGETQYF TGTGCCAGCAGCTTGGGCTTCTTGGGAGAGACCCAGTACTTC
NA NA TRBJ1-2 TRBV30 13 CAWSGNQILGYTF TGTGCCTGGAGTGGGAACCAAATCCTCGGCTACACCTTC
NA NA TRBJ2-5 TRBV5-5 15 CASSLGPIGMETQYF TGTGCCAGCAGCCTCGGGCCCATCGGCATGGAGACCCAGTACTTC
NA NA TRBJ1-2 TRBV4-2 13 CASSQDLGYGYTF TGTGCCAGCAGCCAAGATCTGGGCTATGGCTACACCTTC
TRBD1 few TRBJ1-2 TRBV5-1 13 CASSSQQGPGYTF TGCGCCAGCAGCTCGCAACAGGGGCCTGGCTACACCTTC
NA NA TRBJ2-7 TRBV20-1 15 CSASFAGTLSYEQYF TGCAGTGCTAGTTTCGCCGGGACCCTCAGCTACGAGCAGTACTTC
NA NA TRBJ2-7 TRBV5-6 15 CASSLMATVSIEQYF TGTGCCAGCAGCTTGATGGCGACAGTCAGTATAGAGCAGTACTTC
NA NA TRBJ1-6 TRBV7-3 15 CASSLTGLSNSPLHF TGTGCCAGCAGCTTAACAGGCCTCTCCAATTCACCCCTCCACTTT
NA NA TRBJ2-1 TRBV29-1 12 CSARRSVNEQFF TGCAGCGCCAGACGTAGCGTCAATGAGCAGTTCTTC
NA NA TRBJ1-2 TRBV5-4 15 CASRGERNSNYGYTF TGTGCCAGCAGGGGGGAACGAAACTCTAACTATGGCTACACCTTC
NA NA TRBJ2-7 TRBV13 15 CASSSRLDIPYEQYF TGTGCCAGCAGCTCGAGACTGGACATTCCCTACGAGCAGTACTTC
NA NA TRBJ1-2 TRBV2 13 CASSDQGNYGYTF TGTGCCAGCAGTGATCAGGGGAACTATGGCTACACCTTC
TRBD1 NA TRBJ2-1 TRBV12-5 16 CASGLDTGVAYNEQFF TGTGCTAGTGGTTTGGACACAGGGGTGGCCTACAATGAGCAGTTCTTC
TRBD2 NA TRBJ2-7 TRBV27 15 CASSLLAGAIYEQYF TGTGCCAGCAGTTTATTAGCGGGAGCGATCTACGAGCAGTACTTC
NA NA TRBJ1-5 TRBV28 12 CASTTEGQPQHF TGTGCCAGCACCACAGAGGGCCAGCCCCAGCATTTT
NA once TRBJ1-5 TRBV28 14 CASSSPGLVKPQHF TGTGCCAGCAGTTCCCCAGGGCTAGTGAAGCCCCAGCATTTT
NA NA TRBJ1-2 TRBV28 11 CAVTFNYGYTF TGTGCCGTCACTTTTAACTATGGCTACACCTTC
NA once TRBJ2-5 TRBV7-3 15 CASSPRPGRGETQYF TGTGCCAGCAGCCCTCGCCCCGGGAGAGGAGAGACCCAGTACTTC
NA NA TRBJ2-7 TRBV13 15 CASSFPGRGSYEQYF TGTGCCAGCAGCTTTCCTGGACGGGGCTCCTACGAGCAGTACTTC
TRBD1 NA TRBJ2-1 TRBV27 12 CASSTPTGGKFF TGTGCCAGCAGTACCCCCACAGGGGGTAAGTTCTTC
TRBD1 NA TRBJ1-2 TRBV29-1 12 CSVTGGLGGYTF TGCAGCGTGACAGGGGGATTGGGTGGCTACACCTTC
NA NA TRBJ1-2 TRBV5-3 13 CARSPKTGDGYTF TGTGCCAGAAGCCCCAAGACGGGGGATGGCTACACCTTC
NA NA TRBJ1-2 TRBV28 11 CASSINYGYTF TGTGCCAGCTCTATTAACTATGGCTACACCTTC
NA NA TRBJ2-3 TRBV6-2/TRBV6-3 17 CASSYSFRGISTDTQYF TGTGCCAGCAGTTACTCGTTTCGGGGGATAAGCACAGATACGCAGTATTTT
NA NA TRBJ1-6 TRBV2 15 CASSDFMGGNSPLHF TGTGCCAGCAGTGATTTTATGGGGGGTAATTCACCCCTCCACTTT
TRBD1 NA TRBJ1-5 TRBV28 14 CASSPDRGSQPQHF TGTGCCAGCAGTCCAGACAGGGGATCTCAGCCCCAGCATTTT
NA few TRBJ2-7 TRBV11-1 16 CASSLGSGPTTGEQYF TGTGCCAGCAGCTTAGGATCCGGGCCTACGACGGGCGAGCAGTACTTC
TRBD2 NA TRBJ2-1 TRBV4-1 18 CASSQVDLGLAAVNEQFF TGCGCCAGCAGCCAAGTCGACCTGGGACTAGCGGCAGTTAATGAGCAGTTCTTC
NA NA TRBJ1-3 TRBV7-9 12 CASSPGGNTIYF TGTGCCAGCAGCCCCGGTGGAAACACCATATATTTT
TRBD2 NA TRBJ2-3 TRBV27 17 CASSFLGLAGATDTQYF TGTGCCAGCAGTTTCTTAGGACTAGCGGGAGCCACAGATACGCAGTATTTT
TRBD2 many TRBJ2-7 TRBV2 12 CASRGDYYEQYF TGTGCCAGCAGAGGGGACTACTACGAGCAGTACTTC
NA NA TRBJ1-6 TRBV2 15 CASKTVLGSTSPLHF TGTGCCAGCAAAACAGTCCTAGGATCTACTTCACCCCTCCACTTT
TRBD1 NA TRBJ2-7 TRBV6-4 17 CASSDSGTGGAKNEQYF TGTGCCAGCAGTGACTCGGGGACAGGGGGCGCGAAGAACGAGCAGTACTTC
TRBD2 few TRBJ2-3 TRBV5-1 15 CASSLWTSGGNTQYF TGCGCCAGCAGCTTGTGGACTAGCGGGGGGAATACGCAGTATTTT
TRBD2 NA TRBJ2-7 TRBV7-9 19 CASSLRGPPLSGTAYEQYF TGTGCCAGCAGCCTCCGGGGACCCCCGCTTAGCGGGACCGCCTACGAGCAGTACTTC
NA NA TRBJ2-3 TRBV5-5 16 CASSPLGAGITDTQYF TGTGCCAGCAGCCCCTTGGGGGCGGGAATCACAGATACGCAGTATTTT
TRBD2 few TRBJ2-7 TRBV5-1 16 CASSLKGLASTYEQYF TGCGCCAGCAGCCTAAAGGGACTAGCCAGTACCTACGAGCAGTACTTC
TRBD2 NA TRBJ2-5 TRBV7-8 17 CASSSRTSGRAGETQYF TGTGCCAGCAGCTCGAGGACTAGCGGGAGGGCCGGGGAGACCCAGTACTTC
TRBD2 NA TRBJ2-7 TRBV9 17 CASSPRVGGRASYEQYF TGTGCCAGCAGCCCCCGTGTAGGCGGGAGGGCCTCCTACGAGCAGTACTTC
TRBD1 NA TRBJ2-7 TRBV7-2 15 CASSTDGTGGYEQYF TGTGCCAGCAGCACAGATGGGACAGGTGGCTACGAGCAGTACTTC
TRBD1 NA TRBJ2-1 TRBV10-2 16 CASSERTGRTYNEQFF TGCGCCAGCAGTGAACGGACAGGGAGGACCTACAATGAGCAGTTCTTC